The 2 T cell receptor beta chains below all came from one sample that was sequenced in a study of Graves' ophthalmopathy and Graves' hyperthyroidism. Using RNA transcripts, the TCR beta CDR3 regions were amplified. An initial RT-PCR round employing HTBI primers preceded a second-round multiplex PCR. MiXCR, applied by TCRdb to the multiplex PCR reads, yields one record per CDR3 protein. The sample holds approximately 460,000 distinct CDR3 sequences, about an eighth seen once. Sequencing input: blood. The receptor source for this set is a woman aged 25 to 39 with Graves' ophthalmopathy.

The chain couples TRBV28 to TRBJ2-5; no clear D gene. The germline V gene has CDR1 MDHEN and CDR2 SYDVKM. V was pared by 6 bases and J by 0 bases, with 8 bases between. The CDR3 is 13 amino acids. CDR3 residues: CASRTWYQETQYF. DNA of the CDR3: TGTGCCAGCAGAACTTGGTACCAAGAGACCCAGTACTTC.

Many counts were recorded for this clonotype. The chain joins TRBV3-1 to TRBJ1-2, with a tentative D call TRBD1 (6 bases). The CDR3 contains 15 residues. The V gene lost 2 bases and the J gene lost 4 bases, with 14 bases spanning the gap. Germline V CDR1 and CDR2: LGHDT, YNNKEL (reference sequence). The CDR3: CASSQRGQPSYGYTF. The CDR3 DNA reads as TGTGCCAGCAGCCAACGCGGACAGCCCAGCTATGGCTACACCTTC.